This T cell receptor (beta chain) derives from a study of neoadjuvant anti-PD-1 for oral cavity cancer. Background on the study: Most patients had three to four biweekly doses of 3 mg/kg nivolumab before resection. Patients without progression received a fourth nivolumab dose around day 43, then surgical resection on days 50-56.

This CDR3 is built from 14 residues. Germline CDR1 is SGHNT and CDR2 is YYREEE (reference sequence). The V end lost 0 bases, the J end lost 0 bases, and 7 bases lay between the germline ends. Six replicates per PBMC sample, mostly from approximately 0.45 ug of genomic DNA. Generated by immunoSEQ multiplex PCR, the TCRdb table keeps only in-frame clones and is missing some. The repertoire holds around 15,000 clones, with about 66% as singletons. Blood cells were analyzed directly, without culture or expansion. This chain links TRBV5-4 with TRBJ2-7, with D possibly being TRBD1 or TRBD2 (5 bases each). This TCR derives from a person aged 40 to 85 with oral cavity squamous cell carcinoma. Here the sequenced sample was PBMCs, taken before nivolumab (anti-PD-1) treatment. This CDR3 reads CASSLGGISYEQYF. Here the CDR3 DNA reads TGTGCCAGCAGCTTGGGGGGGATCTCCTACGAGCAGTACTTC. Drawing the rest from reference TRBV5-4 and TRBJ2-7, the complete variable domain is ETGVTQSPTHLIKTRGQQVTLRCSSQSGHNTVSWYQQALGQGPQFIFQYYREEENGRGNFPPRFSGLQFPNYSSELNVNALELDDSALYLCASSLGGISYEQYFGPGTRLTVT.